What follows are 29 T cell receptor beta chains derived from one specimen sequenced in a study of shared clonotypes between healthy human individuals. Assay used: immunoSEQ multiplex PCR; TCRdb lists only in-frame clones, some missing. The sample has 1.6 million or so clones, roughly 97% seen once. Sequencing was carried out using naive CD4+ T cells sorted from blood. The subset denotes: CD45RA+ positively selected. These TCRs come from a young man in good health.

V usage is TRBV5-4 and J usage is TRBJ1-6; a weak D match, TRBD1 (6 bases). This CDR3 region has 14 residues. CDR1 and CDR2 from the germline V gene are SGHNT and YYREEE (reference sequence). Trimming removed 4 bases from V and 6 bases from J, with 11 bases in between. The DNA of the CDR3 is TGTGCCAGCAGCCTAGGACAGCTTAATTCACCCCTCCACTTT. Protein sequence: CASSLGQLNSPLHF.

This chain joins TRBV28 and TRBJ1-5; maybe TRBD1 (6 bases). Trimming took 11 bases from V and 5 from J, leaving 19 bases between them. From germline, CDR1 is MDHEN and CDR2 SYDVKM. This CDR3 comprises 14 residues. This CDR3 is CASALQGGHQPQHF. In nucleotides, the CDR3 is TGTGCCTCCGCACTACAGGGTGGGCATCAGCCCCAGCATTTT.

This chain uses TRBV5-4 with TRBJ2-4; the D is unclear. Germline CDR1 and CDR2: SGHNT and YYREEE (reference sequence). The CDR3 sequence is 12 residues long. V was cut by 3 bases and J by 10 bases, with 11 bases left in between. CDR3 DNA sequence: TGTGCCAGCAGCTCTGAGGATTGGATTCAGTACTTC. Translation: CASSSEDWIQYF. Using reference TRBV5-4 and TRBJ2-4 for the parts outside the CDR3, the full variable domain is ETGVTQSPTHLIKTRGQQVTLRCSSQSGHNTVSWYQQALGQGPQFIFQYYREEENGRGNFPPRFSGLQFPNYSSELNVNALELDDSALYLCASSSEDWIQYFGAGTRLSVL.

CDR3 in amino acids: CASSQVGGRTYEQYF. CDR3 sequence (DNA): TGCGCCAGCAGCCAAGTTGGCGGGAGGACCTACGAGCAGTACTTC. The rearrangement uses TRBV4-3 and TRBJ2-7, with 8 bases lining up with TRBD2. Unmatched junction bases numbered 4, after V lost 1 base and J lost 2 bases. CDR1 and CDR2 (germline): LGHNA, YSLEER. The CDR3 runs to 15 residues.

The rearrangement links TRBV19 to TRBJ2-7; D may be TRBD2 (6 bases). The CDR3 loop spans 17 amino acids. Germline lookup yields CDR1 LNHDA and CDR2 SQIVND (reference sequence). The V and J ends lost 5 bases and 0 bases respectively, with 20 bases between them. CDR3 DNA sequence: TGTGCCAGTAGTCCAGTCTTTCAATACGGGAGCTCCTACGAGCAGTACTTC. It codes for CASSPVFQYGSSYEQYF.

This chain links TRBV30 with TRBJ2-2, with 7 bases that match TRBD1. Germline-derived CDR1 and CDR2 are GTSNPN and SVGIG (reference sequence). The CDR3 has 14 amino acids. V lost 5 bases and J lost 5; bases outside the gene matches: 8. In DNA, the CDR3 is TGTGCCTGGCAAGGACAGGTCGTGACCGGGGAGCTGTTTTTT. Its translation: CAWQGQVVTGELFF.

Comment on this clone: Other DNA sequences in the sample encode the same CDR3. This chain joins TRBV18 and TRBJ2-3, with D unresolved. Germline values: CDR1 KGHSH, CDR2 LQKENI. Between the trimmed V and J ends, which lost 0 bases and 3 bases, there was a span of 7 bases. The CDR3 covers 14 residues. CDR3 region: CASSPPSTTDTQYF. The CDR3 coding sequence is TGTGCCAGCTCACCACCGAGTACGACAGATACGCAGTATTTT. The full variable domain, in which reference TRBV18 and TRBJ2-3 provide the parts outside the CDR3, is NAGVMQNPRHLVRRRGQEARLRCSPMKGHSHVYWYRQLPEEGLKFMVYLQKENIIDESGMPKERFSAEFPKEGPSILRIQQVVRGDSAAYFCASSPPSTTDTQYFGPGTRLTVL.

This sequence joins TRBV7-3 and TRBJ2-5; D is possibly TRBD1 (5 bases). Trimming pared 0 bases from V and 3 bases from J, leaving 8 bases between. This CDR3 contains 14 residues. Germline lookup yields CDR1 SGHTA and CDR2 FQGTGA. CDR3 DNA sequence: TGTGCCAGCAGCTTAACACAGGAAAAAGAGACCCAGTACTTC. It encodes CASSLTQEKETQYF.

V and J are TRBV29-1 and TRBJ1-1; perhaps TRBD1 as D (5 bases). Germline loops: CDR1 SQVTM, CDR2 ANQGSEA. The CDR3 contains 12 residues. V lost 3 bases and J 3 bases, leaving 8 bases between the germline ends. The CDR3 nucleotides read TGCAGCGTTGATCAGGGAGACACTGAAGCTTTCTTT. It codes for CSVDQGDTEAFF.

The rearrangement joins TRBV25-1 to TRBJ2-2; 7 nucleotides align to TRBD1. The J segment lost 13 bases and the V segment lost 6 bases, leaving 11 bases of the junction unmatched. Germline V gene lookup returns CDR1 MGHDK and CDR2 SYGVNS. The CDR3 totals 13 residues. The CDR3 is CASRPSVGDRLFF. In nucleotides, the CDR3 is TGTGCCAGCAGACCCTCAGTTGGGGACAGGCTGTTTTTT.

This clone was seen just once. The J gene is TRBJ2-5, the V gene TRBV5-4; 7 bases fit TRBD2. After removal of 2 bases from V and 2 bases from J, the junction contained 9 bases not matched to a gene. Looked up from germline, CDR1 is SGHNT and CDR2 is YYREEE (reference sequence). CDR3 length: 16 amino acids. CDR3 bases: TGTGCCAGCAGCTTAGGTCTAGCGGTTAATCAAGAGACCCAGTACTTC. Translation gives CASSLGLAVNQETQYF. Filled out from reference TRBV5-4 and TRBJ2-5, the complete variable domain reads ETGVTQSPTHLIKTRGQQVTLRCSSQSGHNTVSWYQQALGQGPQFIFQYYREEENGRGNFPPRFSGLQFPNYSSELNVNALELDDSALYLCASSLGLAVNQETQYFGPGTRLLVL.

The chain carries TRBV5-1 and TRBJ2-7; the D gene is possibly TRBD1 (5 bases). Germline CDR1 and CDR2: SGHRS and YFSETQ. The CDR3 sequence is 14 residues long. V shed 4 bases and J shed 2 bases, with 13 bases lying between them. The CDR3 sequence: CASSLGHNTYEQYF. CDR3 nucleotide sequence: TGCGCCAGCAGCCTAGGACACAATACCTACGAGCAGTACTTC.

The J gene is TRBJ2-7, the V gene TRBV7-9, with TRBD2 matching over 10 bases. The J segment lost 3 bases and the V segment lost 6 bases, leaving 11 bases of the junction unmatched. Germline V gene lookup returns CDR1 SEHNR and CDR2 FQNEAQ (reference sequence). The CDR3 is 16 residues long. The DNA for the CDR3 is TGTGCCAGCAGTCCCCGGTTCACTAGCGGGATCTACGAGCAGTACTTC. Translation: CASSPRFTSGIYEQYF.

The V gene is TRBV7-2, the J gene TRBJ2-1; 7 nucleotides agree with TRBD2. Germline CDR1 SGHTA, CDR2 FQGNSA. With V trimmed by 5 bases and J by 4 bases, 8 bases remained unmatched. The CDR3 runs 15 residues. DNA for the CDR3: TGTGCCAGCAGCCTCCTTGGGCGGGAGTACAATGAGCAGTTCTTC. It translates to CASSLLGREYNEQFF.

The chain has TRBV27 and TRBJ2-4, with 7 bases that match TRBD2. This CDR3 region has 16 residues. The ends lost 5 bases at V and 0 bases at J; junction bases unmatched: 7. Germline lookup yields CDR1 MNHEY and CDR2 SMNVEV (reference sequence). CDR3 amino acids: CASSLRAGLAKNIQYF. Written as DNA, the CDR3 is TGTGCCAGCAGTCTGCGAGCGGGACTAGCCAAAAACATTCAGTACTTC.

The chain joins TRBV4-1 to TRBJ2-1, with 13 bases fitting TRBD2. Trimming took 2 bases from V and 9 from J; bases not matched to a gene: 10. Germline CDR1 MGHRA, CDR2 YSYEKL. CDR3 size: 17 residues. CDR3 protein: CASSQSRTSGSRGEQFF. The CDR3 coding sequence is TGCGCCAGCAGCCAATCCCGGACTAGCGGGAGTCGCGGTGAGCAGTTCTTC.

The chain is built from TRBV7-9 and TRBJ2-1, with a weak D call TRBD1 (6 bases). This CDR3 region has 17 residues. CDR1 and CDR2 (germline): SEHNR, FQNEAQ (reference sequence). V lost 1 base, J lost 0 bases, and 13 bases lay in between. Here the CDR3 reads CASSLVQGFDSYNEQFF. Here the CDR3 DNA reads TGTGCCAGCAGCTTAGTACAGGGTTTTGACTCCTACAATGAGCAGTTCTTC.

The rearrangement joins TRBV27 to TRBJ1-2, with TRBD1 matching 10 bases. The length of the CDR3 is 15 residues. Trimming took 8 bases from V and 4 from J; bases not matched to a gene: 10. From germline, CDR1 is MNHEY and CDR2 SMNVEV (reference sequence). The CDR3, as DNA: TGTGCCAGCGGGCGGACAGGGGGAGTCGGCTATGGCTACACCTTC. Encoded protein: CASGRTGGVGYGYTF.

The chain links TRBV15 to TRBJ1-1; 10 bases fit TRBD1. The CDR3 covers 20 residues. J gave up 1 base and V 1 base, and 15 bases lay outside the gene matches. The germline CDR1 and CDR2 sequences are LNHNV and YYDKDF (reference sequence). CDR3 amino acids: CATSRAPPGTGVGSNTEAFF. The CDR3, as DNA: TGTGCCACCAGCAGAGCCCCACCGGGGACAGGGGTCGGATCGAACACTGAAGCTTTCTTT.

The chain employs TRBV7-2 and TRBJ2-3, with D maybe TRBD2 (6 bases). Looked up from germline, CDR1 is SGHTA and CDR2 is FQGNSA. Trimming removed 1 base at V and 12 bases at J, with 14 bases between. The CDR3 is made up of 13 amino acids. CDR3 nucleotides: TGTGCCAGCAGCTTAGGGGATTGGACTACTCAGTATTTT. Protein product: CASSLGDWTTQYF.

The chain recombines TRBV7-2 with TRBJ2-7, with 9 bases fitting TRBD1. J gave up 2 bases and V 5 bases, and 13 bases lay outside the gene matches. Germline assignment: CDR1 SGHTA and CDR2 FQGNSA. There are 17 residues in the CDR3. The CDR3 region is CASSHATGGASAYEQYF. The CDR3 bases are TGTGCCAGCAGCCACGCCACAGGGGGCGCTTCTGCCTACGAGCAGTACTTC.

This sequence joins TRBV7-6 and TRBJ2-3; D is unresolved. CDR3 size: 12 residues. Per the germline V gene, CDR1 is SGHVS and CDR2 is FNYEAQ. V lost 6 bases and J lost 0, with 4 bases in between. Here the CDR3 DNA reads TGTGCCAGCAGTAGGAGCACAGATACGCAGTATTTT. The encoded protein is CASSRSTDTQYF.

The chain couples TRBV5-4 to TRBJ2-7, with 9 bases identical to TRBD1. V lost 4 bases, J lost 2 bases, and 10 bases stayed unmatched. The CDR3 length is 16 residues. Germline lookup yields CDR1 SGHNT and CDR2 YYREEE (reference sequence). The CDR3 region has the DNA TGTGCCAGCAGCGTGGATACAGGGGGCTTTACCTACGAGCAGTACTTC. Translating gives CASSVDTGGFTYEQYF.

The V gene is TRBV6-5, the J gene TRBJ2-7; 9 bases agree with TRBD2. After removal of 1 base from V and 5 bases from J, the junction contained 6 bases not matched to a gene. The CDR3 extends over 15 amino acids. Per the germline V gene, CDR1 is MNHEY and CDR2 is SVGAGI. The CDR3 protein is CASSYFAGTSNEQYF. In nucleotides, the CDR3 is TGTGCCAGCAGTTACTTCGCCGGGACTAGCAACGAGCAGTACTTC.

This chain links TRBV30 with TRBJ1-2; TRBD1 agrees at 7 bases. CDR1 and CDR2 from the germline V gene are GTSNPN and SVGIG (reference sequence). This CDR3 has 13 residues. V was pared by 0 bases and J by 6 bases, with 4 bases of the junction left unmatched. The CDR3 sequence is CAWSVQGLDGYTF. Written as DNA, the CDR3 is TGTGCCTGGAGTGTACAGGGGCTGGATGGCTACACCTTC.

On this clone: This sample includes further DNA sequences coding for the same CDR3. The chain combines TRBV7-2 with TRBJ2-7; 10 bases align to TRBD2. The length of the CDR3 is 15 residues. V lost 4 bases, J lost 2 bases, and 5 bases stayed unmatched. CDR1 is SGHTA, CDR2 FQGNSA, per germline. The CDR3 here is CASSSAGGLTYEQYF. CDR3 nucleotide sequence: TGTGCCAGCAGCTCAGCGGGAGGGTTGACCTACGAGCAGTACTTC.

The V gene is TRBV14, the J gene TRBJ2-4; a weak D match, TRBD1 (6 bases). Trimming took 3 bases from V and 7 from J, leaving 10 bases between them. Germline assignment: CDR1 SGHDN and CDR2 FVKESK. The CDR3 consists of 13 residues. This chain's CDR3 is CASSHRDNNIQYF. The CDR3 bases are TGTGCCAGCAGCCATCGGGACAACAACATTCAGTACTTC. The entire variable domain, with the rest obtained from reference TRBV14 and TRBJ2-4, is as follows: EAGVTQFPSHSVIEKGQTVTLRCDPISGHDNLYWYRRVMGKEIKFLLHFVKESKQDESGMPNNRFLAERTGGTYSTLKVQPAELEDSGVYFCASSHRDNNIQYFGAGTRLSVL.

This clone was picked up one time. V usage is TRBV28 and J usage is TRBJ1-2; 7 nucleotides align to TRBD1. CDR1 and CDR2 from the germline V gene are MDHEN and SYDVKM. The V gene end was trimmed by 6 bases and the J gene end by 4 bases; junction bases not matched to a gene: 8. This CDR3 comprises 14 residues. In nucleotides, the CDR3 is TGTGCCAGCAGAAGACCGGGACAGTTCTATGGCTACACCTTC. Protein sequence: CASRRPGQFYGYTF.

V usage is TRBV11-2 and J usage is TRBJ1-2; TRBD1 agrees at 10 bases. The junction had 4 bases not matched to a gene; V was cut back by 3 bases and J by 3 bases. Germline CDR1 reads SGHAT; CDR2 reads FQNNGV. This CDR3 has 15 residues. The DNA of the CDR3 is TGTGCCAGCAGCTTTTTCGACAGGGGGCACTATGGCTACACCTTC. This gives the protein CASSFFDRGHYGYTF.